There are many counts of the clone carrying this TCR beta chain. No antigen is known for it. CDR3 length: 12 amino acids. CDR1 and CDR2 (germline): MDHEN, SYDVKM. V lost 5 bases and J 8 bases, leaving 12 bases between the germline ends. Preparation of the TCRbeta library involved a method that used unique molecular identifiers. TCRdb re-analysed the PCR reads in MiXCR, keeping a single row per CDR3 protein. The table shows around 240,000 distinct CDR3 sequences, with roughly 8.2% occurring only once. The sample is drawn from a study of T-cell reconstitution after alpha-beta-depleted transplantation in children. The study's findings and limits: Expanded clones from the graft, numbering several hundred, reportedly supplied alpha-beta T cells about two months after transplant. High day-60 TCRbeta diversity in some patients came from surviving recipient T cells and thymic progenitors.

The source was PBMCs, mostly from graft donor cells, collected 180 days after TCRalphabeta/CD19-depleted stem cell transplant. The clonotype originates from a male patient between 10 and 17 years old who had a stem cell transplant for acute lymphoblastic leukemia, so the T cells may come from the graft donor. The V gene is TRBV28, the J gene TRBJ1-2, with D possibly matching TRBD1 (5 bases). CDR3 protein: CASSSRVLGYTF. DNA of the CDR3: TGTGCCAGCAGTAGCAGGGTCTTAGGCTACACCTTC.